The source of this TCR beta chain is a study of blood T cell repertoires in COVID-19. Background on the study: PBMCs, B-cell-depleted T cells, or T cells were the source of the cDNA or gDNA that made up the material.

The CDR3 spans 13 residues. Germline loops: CDR1 SGHDN, CDR2 FVKESK. With 3 bases clipped from V and 3 bases from J, the junction kept 0 bases outside the gene matches. Enrolled during active infection, Seattle patients were then followed longitudinally. In the study's own analysis: Estimation of nucleated cell counts was performed using reference gene primer amplification. Only in-frame clones appear in the TCRdb table, and some are missing; sequencing was by immunoSEQ multiplex PCR. The V and J calls and clone size are taken from that table; D and trimming were inferred from the DNA. There are some 300,000 clones in the sample; about 87% occur only once, and approximately 6.5% lies in the top ten.

The source material was peripheral blood. The V call is TRBV14, the J call TRBJ1-2; 8 bases map to TRBD1. This clonotype was sampled from a woman aged 50 to 60 with COVID-19, enrolled during active disease. The CDR3 region is CASSQTGDYGYTF. The CDR3 nucleotides read TGTGCCAGCAGCCAGACAGGGGACTATGGCTACACCTTC.